The T cell receptor (beta chain) described here comes from a study of T cell responses to AZD1222 COVID-19 vaccine. Study summary: Timing groups of about 4 and about 12 weeks for second doses were pooled.

Repertoires were generated with immunoSEQ multiplex PCR, while TCRdb's copy carries only in-frame clones and drops some. The sample gives 100,000 to 150,000 clones, 92% of which show up once; around 1.8% is in the top ten. Overall study findings and caveats: Spike-specific TCR depth and breadth grew after two AZD1222 doses.

This clone was picked up one time. Its antigen is currently unknown. The junction and the germline gene differ at one end; a read error may be behind it. The CDR3 length is 14 residues. The V gene's germline CDR1 is SEHNR and CDR2 FQNEAQ (reference sequence). The V call is TRBV7-9, the J call TRBJ2-1; weak D call: TRBD2 (6 bases). The clonotype originates from an adult in good health. Here the sequenced sample was peripheral blood, taken on day 0 of AZD1222 vaccination. CDR3 region: CATSVGGAYNEQFF. For the CDR3, the DNA is TGTGCCACCAGCGTGGGCGGGGCTTACAATGAGCAGTTCTTC.